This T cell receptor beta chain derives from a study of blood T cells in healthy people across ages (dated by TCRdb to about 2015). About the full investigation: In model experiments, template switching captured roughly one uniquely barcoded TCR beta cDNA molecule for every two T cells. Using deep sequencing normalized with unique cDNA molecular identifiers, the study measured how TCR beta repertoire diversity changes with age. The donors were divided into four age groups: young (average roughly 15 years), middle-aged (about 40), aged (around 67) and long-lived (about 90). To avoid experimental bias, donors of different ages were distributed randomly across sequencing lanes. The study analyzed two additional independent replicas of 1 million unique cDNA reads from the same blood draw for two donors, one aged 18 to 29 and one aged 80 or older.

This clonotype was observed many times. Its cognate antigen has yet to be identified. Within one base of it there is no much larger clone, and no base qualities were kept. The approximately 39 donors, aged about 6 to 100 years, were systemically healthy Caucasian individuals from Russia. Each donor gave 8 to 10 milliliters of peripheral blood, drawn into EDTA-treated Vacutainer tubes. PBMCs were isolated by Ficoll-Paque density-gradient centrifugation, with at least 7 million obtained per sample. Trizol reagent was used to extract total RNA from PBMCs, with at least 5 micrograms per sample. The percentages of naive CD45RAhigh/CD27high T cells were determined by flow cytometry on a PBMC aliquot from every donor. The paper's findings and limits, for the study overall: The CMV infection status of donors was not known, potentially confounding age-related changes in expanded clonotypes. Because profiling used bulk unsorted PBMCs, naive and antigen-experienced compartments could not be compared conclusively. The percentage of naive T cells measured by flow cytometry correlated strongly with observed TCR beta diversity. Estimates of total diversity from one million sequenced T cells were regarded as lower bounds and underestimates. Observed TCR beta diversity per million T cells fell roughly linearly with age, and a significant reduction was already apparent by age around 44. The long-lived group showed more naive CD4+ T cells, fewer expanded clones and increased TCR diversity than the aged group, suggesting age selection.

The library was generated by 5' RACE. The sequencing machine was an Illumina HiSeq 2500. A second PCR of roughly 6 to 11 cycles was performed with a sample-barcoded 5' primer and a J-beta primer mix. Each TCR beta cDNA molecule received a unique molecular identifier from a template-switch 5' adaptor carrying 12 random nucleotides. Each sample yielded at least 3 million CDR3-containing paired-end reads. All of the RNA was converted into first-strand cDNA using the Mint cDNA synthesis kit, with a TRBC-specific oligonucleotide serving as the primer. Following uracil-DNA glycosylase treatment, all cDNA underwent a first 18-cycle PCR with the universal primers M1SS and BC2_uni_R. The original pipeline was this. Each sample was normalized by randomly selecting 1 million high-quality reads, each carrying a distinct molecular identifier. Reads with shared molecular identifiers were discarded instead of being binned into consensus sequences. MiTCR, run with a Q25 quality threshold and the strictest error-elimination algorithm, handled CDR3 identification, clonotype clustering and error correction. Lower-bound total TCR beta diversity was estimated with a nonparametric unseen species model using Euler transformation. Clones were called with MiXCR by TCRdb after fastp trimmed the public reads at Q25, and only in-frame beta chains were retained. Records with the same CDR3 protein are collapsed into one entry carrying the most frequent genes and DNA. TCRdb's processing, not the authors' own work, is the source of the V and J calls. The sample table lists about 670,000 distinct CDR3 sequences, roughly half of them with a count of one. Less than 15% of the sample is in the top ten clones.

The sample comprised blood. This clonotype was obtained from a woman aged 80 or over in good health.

The CDR3 region: CASNYSPGLVSGEQYF. The DNA sequence is as follows: TGTGCCAGCAATTACAGTCCGGGACTAGTTTCGGGCGAGCAGTACTTC. This chain joins TRBV7-8 to TRBJ2-7, with TRBD2 identical over 8 junction bases. For CDR1 and CDR2, the germline V gene lists SGHVS and FQNEAQ. From cysteine to phenylalanine, the CDR3 is 16 amino acids long. Just CDR3 DNA is preserved here, 48 bases in frame from base 1. Trimming removed 7 bases from V and 6 bases from J; the gene matches leave 17 bases unexplained.